This entry concerns a single T cell receptor beta chain. Its target is not known. This sample was taken from a study of cytomegalovirus exposure and HLA in healthy donors. Study outcomes and limitations: Further analysis, carried out later, found HLA-associated TCR beta chains more clonally expanded than equally common other chains. Previously analyzed data showed that most TCR beta V segments were productive at a frequency of about 87% or about 30%. Highly shared sequence variants in one cluster were likely a sequencing artifact. Investigators reported under 200 TCR beta chains as tied to cytomegalovirus.

PCR employed 60 Vbeta and 13 Jbeta primers. Clones were read by immunoSEQ multiplex PCR, and TCRdb kept only the in-frame ones, dropping some. The data hold roughly 140,000 clones, with roughly 80% observed a single time. The V and J ends lost 1 base and 1 base, in that order; junction bases with no gene match: 3. This CDR3 is built from 15 residues. The germline CDR1 and CDR2 sequences are SGHVS and FNYEAQ. Sequencing was performed on PBMCs. The chain combines TRBV7-6 with TRBJ2-5, with 7 bases matching TRBD1. The receptor was derived from a middle-aged woman in good health and CMV-seronegative. The CDR3 region is CASSLGGTAQETQYF. In DNA, the CDR3 is TGTGCCAGCAGCTTAGGTGGGACAGCCCAAGAGACCCAGTACTTC.